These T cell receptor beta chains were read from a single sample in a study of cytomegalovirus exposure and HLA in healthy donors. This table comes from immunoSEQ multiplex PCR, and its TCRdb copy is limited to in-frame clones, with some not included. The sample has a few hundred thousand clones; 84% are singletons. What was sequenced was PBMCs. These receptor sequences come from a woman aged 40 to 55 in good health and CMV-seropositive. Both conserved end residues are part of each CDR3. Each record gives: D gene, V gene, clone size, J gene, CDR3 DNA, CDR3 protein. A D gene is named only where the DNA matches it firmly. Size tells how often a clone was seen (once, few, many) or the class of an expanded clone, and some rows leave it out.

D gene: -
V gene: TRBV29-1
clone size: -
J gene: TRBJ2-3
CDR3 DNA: TGCAGCGTTAGAACTGAACTAAAGCACGATACGCAGTATTTT
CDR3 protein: CSVRTELKHDTQYF

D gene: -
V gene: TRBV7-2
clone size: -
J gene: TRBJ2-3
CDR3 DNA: TGTGCCAGCAGCCCTGGCCAGGGTCCAGATACGCAGTATTTT
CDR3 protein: CASSPGQGPDTQYF

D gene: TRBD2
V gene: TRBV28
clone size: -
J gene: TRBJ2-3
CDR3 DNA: TGTGCCAGCAGGGTCGGGAGGGCTGGCGCAGATACGCAGTATTTT
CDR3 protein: CASRVGRAGADTQYF

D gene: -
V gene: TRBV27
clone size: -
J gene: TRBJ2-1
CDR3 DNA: TGTGCCAGCAGTTTTAACGACAGGTTCTACAATGAGCAGTTCTTC
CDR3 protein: CASSFNDRFYNEQFF

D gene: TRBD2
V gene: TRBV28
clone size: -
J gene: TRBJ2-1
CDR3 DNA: TGTGCCAGCAGTTTGAGGACTAGCGGGATCGGGAATGAGCAGTTCTTC
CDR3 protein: CASSLRTSGIGNEQFF

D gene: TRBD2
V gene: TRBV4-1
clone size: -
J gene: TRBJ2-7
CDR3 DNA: TGCGCCAGCAGCCAAGATTTCCTAGCGGGAGGCTACGAGCAGTACTTC
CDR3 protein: CASSQDFLAGGYEQYF

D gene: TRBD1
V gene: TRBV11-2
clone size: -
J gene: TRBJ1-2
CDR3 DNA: TGTGCCAGCAGCTTAGAGAGGGGGCGATTGTACACCTTC
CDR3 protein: CASSLERGRLYTF

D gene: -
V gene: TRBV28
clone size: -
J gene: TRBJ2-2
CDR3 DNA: TGTGCCAGCAGTTTCTACGGACTCAACACCGGGGAGCTGTTTTTT
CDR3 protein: CASSFYGLNTGELFF

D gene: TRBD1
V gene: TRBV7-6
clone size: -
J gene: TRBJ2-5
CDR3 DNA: TGTGCCAGCAGCTTCCGACCTAACAGGGGACAAGAGACCCAGTACTTC
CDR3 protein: CASSFRPNRGQETQYF

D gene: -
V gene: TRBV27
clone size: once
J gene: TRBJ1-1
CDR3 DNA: TGTGCCAGCAGTTTAGCCTCCGGGGGTAGAGCTTTCTTT
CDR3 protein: CASSLASGGRAFF

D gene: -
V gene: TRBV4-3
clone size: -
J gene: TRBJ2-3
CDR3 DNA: TGCGCCAGCAGCCAGCCCACCCGCGGGATCTCTAGCACAGATACGCAGTATTTT
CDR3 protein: CASSQPTRGISSTDTQYF

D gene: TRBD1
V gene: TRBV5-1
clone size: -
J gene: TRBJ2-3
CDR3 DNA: TGCGCCAGCAGCCGAGGGACAGGGGGCTTGGATACGCAGTATTTT
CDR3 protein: CASSRGTGGLDTQYF

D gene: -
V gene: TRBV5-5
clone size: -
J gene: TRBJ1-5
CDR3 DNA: TGTGCCAGCACCCTTTTGCAGCCCCAGCATTTT
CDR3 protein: CASTLLQPQHF

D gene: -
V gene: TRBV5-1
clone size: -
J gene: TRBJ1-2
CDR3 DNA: TGCGCCAGCAGCCAGAGCGACAGTTATGGCTACACCTTC
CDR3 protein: CASSQSDSYGYTF

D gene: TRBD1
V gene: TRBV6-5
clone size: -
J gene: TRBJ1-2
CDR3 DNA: TGTGCCAGCAGTCCCTCAGGGGGCACGGCTGGCTACACCTTC
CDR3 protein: CASSPSGGTAGYTF

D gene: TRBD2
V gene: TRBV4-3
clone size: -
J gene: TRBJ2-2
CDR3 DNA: TGCGCCAGCAGCCAAGACTGGGAGGGCCACACCGGGGAGCTGTTTTTT
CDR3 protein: CASSQDWEGHTGELFF

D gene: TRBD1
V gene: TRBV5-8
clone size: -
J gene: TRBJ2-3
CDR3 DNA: TGTGCCAGCAGCTCGGGGGTATCGGGACAGGGGGCAGATACGCAGTATTTT
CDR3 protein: CASSSGVSGQGADTQYF

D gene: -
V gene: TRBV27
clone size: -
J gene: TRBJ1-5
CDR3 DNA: TGTGCCAGCAGTTTCGGCGGAAGCAATCAGCCCCAGCATTTT
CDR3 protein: CASSFGGSNQPQHF

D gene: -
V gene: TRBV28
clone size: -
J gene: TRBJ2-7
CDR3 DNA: TGTGCCAGCACCGAACCCAACAGGGTCAACGAGCAGTACTTC
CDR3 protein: CASTEPNRVNEQYF

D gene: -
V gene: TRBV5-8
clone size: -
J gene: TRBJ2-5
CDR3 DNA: TGTGCCAGCAGCCCCGCCCCGGGGTCTCAAGAGACCCAGTACTTC
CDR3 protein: CASSPAPGSQETQYF

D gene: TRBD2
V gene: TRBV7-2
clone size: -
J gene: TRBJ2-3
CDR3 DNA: TGTGCCAGCAGCTTAGGTGGGAGGGACACAGATACGCAGTATTTT
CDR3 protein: CASSLGGRDTDTQYF

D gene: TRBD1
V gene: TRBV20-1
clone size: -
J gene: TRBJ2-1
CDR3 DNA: TGCAGTGCTGACAGGGATGGGGAGCAGTTCTTC
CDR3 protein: CSADRDGEQFF

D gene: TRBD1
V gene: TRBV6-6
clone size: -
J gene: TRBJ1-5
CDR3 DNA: TGTGCCAGCAGTTATGGGACAGGCTACAATCAGCCCCAGCATTTT
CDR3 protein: CASSYGTGYNQPQHF

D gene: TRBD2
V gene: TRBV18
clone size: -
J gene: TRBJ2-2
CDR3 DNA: TGTGCCAGCTCACCGGGATCTAGCGGGTCCTATACCGGGGAGCTGTTTTTT
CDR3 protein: CASSPGSSGSYTGELFF

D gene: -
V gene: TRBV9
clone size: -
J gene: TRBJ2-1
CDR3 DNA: TGTGCCAGCAGCGTAGGGTGGGGGGTCACGGACAATGAGCAGTTCTTC
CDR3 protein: CASSVGWGVTDNEQFF

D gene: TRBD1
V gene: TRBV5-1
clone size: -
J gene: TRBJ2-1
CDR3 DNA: TGCGCCAGCAGCTGGCAGGGGGCCGACTACAATGAGCAGTTCTTC
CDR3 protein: CASSWQGADYNEQFF

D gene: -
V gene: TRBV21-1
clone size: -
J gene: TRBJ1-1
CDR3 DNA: TGTGCCAGCAGCAAAGGGGGGGGGATAACTGAAGCTTTCTTT
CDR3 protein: CASSKGGGITEAFF